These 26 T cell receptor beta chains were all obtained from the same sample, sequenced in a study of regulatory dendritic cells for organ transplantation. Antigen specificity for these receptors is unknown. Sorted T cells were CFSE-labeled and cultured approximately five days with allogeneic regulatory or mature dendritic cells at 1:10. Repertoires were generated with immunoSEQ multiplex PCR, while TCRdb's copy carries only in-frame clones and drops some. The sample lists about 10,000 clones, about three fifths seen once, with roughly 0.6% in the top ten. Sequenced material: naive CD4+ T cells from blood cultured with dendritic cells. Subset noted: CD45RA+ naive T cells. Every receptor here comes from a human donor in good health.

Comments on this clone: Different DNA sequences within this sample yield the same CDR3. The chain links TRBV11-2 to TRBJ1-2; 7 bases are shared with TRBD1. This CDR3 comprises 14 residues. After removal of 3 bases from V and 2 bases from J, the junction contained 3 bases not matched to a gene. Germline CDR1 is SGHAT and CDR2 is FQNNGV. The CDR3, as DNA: TGTGCCAGCAGCTTCACGACAGGGAACTATGGCTACACCTTC. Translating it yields CASSFTTGNYGYTF.

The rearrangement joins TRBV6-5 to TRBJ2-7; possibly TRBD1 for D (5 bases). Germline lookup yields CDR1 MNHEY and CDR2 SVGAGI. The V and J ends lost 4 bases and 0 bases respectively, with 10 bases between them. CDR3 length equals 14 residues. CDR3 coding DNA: TGTGCCAGCAGTTGGGGCAGAAACTCCTACGAGCAGTACTTC. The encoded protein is CASSWGRNSYEQYF.

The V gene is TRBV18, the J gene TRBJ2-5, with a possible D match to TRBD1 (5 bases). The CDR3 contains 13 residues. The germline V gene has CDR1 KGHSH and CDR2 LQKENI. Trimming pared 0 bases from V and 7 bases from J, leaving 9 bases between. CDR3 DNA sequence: TGTGCCAGCTCACCACCGGACCAGGGGACCCAGTACTTC. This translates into CASSPPDQGTQYF. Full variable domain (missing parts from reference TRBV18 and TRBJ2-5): NAGVMQNPRHLVRRRGQEARLRCSPMKGHSHVYWYRQLPEEGLKFMVYLQKENIIDESGMPKERFSAEFPKEGPSILRIQQVVRGDSAAYFCASSPPDQGTQYFGPGTRLLVL.

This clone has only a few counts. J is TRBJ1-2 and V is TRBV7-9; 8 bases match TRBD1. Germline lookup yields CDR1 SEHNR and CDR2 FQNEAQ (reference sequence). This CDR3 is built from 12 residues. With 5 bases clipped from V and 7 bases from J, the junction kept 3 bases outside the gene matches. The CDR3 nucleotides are TGTGCCAGCAGCCGAACAGGGGGTGGCTACACCTTC. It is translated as CASSRTGGGYTF.

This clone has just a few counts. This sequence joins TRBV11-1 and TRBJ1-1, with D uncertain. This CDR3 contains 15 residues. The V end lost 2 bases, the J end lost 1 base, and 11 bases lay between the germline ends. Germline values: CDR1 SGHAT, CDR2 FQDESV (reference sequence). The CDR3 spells CASSLSPTRNTEAFF. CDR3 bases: TGTGCCAGCAGCTTATCCCCGACAAGGAACACTGAAGCTTTCTTT.

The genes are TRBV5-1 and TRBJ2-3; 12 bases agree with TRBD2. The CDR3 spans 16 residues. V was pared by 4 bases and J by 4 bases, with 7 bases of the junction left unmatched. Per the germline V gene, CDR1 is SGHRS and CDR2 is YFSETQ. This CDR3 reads CASSNLLAGGADTQYF. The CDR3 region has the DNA TGCGCCAGCAGCAACCTACTAGCGGGGGGCGCAGATACGCAGTATTTT.

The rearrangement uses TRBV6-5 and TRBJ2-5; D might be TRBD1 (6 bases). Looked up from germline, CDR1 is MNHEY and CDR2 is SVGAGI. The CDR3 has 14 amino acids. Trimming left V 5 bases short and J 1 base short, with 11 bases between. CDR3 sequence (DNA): TGTGCCAGCAGTGAACAACAGGGCCAAGAGACCCAGTACTTC. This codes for CASSEQQGQETQYF.

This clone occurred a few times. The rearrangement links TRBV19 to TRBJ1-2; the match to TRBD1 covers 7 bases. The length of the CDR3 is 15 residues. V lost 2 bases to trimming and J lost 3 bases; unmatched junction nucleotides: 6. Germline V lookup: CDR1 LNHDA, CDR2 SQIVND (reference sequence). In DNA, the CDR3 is TGTGCCAGTAGTATAACTACAGGGGCGTACTATGGCTACACCTTC. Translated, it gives CASSITTGAYYGYTF.

The DNA of the CDR3 is TGCGCCAGCAGCTTTACAGGGGCGGAGGGGAACACTGAAGCTTTCTTT. Translating gives CASSFTGAEGNTEAFF. The chain joins TRBV5-1 to TRBJ1-1, with 7 bases aligning to TRBD1. This CDR3 comprises 16 residues. With 2 bases clipped from V and 1 base from J, the junction kept 8 bases outside the gene matches. The germline CDR1 and CDR2 sequences are SGHRS and YFSETQ.

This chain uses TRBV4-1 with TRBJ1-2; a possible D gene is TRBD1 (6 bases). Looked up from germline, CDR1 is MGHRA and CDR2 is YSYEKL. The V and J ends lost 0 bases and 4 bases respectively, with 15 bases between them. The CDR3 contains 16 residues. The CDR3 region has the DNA TGCGCCAGCAGCCAAGAAAGGAGGGGGGGTGTCTATGGCTACACCTTC. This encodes CASSQERRGGVYGYTF.

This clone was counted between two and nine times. The DNA for the CDR3 is TGCAGGGACAACAGGGGGTACGAGCAGTACTTC. It encodes CRDNRGYEQYF. The chain is built from TRBV20-1 and TRBJ2-7; 8 bases map to TRBD1. The CDR3 has 11 amino acids. Per the germline V gene, CDR1 is DFQATT and CDR2 is SNEGSKA (reference sequence).

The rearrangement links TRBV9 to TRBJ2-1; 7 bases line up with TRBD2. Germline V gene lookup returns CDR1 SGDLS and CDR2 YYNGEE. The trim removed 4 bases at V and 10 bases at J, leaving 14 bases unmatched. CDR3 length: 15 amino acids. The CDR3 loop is CASSSSGTNPPEQFF. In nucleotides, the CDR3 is TGTGCCAGCAGCTCCTCCGGGACTAACCCCCCCGAGCAGTTCTTC.

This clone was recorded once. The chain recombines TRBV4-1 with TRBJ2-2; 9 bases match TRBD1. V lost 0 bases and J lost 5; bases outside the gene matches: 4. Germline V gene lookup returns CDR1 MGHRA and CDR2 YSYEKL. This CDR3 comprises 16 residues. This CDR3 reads CASSQEGTGRTGELFF. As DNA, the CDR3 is TGCGCCAGCAGCCAAGAGGGGACAGGGCGAACCGGGGAGCTGTTTTTT.

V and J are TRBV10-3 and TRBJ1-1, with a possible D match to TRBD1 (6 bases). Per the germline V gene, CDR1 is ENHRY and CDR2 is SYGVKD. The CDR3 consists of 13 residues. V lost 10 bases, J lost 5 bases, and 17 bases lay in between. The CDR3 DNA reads TGTGCCACCGAAAACAGGGTATCGACTGAAGCTTTCTTT. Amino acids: CATENRVSTEAFF.

CDR3 sequence reads: CASSALRHPGQLTTNEKLFF. The DNA of the CDR3 is TGTGCCAGCAGCGCTCTCAGACATCCGGGACAACTAACAACTAATGAAAAACTGTTTTTT. This chain connects TRBV9 to TRBJ1-4; maybe TRBD1 (6 bases). V lost 3 bases to trimming and J lost 0 bases, with 24 bases between them. Germline V gives CDR1 SGDLS, CDR2 YYNGEE. The CDR3 loop spans 20 amino acids.

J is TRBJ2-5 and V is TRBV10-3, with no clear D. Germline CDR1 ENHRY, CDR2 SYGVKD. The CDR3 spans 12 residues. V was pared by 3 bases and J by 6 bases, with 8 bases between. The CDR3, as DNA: TGTGCCATCAGTGATTTATGGCAGACCCAGTACTTC. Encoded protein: CAISDLWQTQYF.

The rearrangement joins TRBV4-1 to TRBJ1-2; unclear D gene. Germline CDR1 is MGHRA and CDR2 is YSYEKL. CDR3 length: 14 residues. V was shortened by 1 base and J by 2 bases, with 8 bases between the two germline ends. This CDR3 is CASSQVVRNYGYTF. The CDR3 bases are TGCGCCAGCAGCCAAGTCGTCAGAAACTATGGCTACACCTTC.

The CDR3: CASSARQGDNSPLHF. CDR3 DNA: TGTGCCAGCAGTGCAAGACAGGGGGATAATTCACCCCTCCACTTT. The chain links TRBV27 to TRBJ1-6; 9 nucleotides agree with TRBD1. V lost 5 bases, J lost 5 bases, and 4 bases stayed unmatched. The V gene's germline CDR1 is MNHEY and CDR2 SMNVEV (reference sequence). The CDR3 runs to 15 residues.

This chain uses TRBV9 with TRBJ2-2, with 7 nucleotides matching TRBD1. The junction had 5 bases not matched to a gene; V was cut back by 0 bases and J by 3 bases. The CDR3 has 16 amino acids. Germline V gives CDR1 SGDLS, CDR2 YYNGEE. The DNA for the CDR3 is TGTGCCAGCAGCGTAGATGGCAGGGGGTACACCGGGGAGCTGTTTTTT. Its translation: CASSVDGRGYTGELFF.

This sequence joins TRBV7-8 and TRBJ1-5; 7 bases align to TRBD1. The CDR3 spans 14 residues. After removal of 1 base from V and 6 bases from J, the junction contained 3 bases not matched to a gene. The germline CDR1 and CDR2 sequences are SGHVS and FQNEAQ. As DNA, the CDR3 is TGTGCCAGCAGCTTAGGACAGGGCGGTCAGCCCCAGCATTTT. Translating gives CASSLGQGGQPQHF.

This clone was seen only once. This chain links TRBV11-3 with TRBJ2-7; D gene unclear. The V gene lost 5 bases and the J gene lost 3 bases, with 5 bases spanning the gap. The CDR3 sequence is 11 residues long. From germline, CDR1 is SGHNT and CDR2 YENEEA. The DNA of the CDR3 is TGTGCCAGCAGCGCCTACTACGAGCAGTACTTC. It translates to CASSAYYEQYF.

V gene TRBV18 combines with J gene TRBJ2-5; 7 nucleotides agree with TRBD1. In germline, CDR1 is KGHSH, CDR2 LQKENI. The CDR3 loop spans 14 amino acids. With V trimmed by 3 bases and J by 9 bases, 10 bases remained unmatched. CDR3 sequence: CASSPSDRNMAQYF. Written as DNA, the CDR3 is TGTGCCAGCTCACCTTCGGACAGGAACATGGCCCAGTACTTC.

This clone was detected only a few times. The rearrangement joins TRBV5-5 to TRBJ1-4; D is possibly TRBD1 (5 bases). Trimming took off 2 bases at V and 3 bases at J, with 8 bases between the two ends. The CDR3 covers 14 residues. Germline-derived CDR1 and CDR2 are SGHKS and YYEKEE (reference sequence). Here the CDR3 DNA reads TGTGCCAGCAGCTTTACGGGGGCTAATGAAAAACTGTTTTTT. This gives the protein CASSFTGANEKLFF.

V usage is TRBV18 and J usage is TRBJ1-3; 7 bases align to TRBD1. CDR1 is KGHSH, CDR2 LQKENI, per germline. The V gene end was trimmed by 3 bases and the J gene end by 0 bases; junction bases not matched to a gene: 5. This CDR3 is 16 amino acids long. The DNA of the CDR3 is TGTGCCAGCTCACCGGTAGACAGGGCCTCTGGAAACACCATATATTTT. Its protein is CASSPVDRASGNTIYF.

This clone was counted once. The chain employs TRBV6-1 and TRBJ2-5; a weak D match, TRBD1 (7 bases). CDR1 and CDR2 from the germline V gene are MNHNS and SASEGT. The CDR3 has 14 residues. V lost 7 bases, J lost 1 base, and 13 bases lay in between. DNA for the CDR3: TGTGCCAGCACCCAGGGGGGTCCCCAAGAGACCCAGTACTTC. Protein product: CASTQGGPQETQYF.

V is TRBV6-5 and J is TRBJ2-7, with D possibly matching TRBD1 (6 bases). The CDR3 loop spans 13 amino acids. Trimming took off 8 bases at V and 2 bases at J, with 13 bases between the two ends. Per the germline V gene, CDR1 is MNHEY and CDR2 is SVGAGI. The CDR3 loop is CASRDRFTYEQYF. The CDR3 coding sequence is TGTGCCAGCCGAGACAGGTTTACCTACGAGCAGTACTTC.